This T cell receptor beta chain originates from a study of Graves' ophthalmopathy and Graves' hyperthyroidism. Study-wide points: Ophthalmopathy progression cases were predicted by the model with approximately 71% sensitivity and approximately 74% specificity.

As concerns this clonotype: Its antigen is as yet unknown.

The TCR beta CDR3 regions underwent amplification from RNA transcripts. In the first round, RT-PCR was carried out with HTBI primers, and a multiplex PCR formed the second round. Each CDR3 protein gets one entry after TCRdb re-called the multiplex PCR reads with MiXCR. The sample contains over 500,000 distinct CDR3 sequences, about 20% of which appear only once. CDR3 length equals 15 residues. CDR1 SNHLY and CDR2 FYNNEI come from the germline V gene. Trimming removed 1 base at V and 7 bases at J, with 11 bases between. Sequencing was done on a sample of peripheral blood. This clonotype originated in a woman between 18 and 29 years old with stable Graves' hyperthyroidism. Some clones in this sample may be carry-over from other donors' samples. The chain has TRBV2 and TRBJ1-6, with D maybe TRBD1 (6 bases). CDR3 nucleotide sequence: TGTGCCAGCAGTGAAGGGACAGCAGCAAATTCACCCCTCCACTTT. Protein product: CASSEGTAANSPLHF.